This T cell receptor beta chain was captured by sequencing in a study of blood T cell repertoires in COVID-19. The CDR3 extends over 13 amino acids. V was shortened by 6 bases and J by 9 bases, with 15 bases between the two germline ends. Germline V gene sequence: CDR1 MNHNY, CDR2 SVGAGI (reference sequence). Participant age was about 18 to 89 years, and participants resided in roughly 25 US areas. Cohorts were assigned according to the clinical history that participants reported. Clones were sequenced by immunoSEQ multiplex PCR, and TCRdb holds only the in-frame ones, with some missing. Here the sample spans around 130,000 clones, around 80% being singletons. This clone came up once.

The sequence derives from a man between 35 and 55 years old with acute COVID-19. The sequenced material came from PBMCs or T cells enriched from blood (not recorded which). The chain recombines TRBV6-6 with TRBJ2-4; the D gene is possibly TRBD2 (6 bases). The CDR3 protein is CASRFLEGSIQYF. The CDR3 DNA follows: TGTGCCAGCAGATTCTTGGAGGGGAGCATTCAGTACTTC.